This T cell receptor (beta chain) was observed in a study of blood T cell repertoires in COVID-19. About the study: From the United States, Italy and Spain came samples of acute and convalescent COVID-19. T cells, B-cell-depleted T cells, or PBMCs provided the cDNA or gDNA that served as material.

This clone was detected only a few times. Source study methods: Nucleated cell counts were estimated from reference gene primer amplification. TCRdb keeps only in-frame clones here, not all; method: immunoSEQ multiplex PCR. Clone size and V and J calls were adopted from that table, with D and trimming inferred from the DNA. The data hold under 350,000 clones, with roughly 80% observed a single time. The CDR3 sequence is 19 residues long. Germline CDR1 and CDR2: MNHEY and SVGEGT. Trimming cost V 2 bases and J 2 bases; bases outside gene matches: 11. The chain uses TRBV6-2 or TRBV6-3 and TRBJ2-6; 8 bases map to TRBD1. This TCR was recovered from a woman aged 45-60 years who had recovered from COVID-19. Sequenced: peripheral blood. The CDR3 nucleotides are TGTGCCAGCAGTTACGGGGAAGGGCCAGGGGGCGCTGGGGCCAACGTCCTGACTTTC. Translating gives CASSYGEGPGGAGANVLTF.